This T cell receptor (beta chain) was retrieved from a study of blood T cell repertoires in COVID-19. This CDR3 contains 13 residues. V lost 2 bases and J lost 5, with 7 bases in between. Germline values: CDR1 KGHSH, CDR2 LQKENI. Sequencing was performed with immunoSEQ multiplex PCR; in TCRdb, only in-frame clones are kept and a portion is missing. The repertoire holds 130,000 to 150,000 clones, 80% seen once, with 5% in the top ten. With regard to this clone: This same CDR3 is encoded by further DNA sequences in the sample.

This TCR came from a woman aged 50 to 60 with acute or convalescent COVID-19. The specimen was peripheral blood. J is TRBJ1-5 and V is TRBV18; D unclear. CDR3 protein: CASSPGEDQPQHF. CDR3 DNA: TGTGCCAGCTCACCAGGGGAGGATCAGCCCCAGCATTTT.